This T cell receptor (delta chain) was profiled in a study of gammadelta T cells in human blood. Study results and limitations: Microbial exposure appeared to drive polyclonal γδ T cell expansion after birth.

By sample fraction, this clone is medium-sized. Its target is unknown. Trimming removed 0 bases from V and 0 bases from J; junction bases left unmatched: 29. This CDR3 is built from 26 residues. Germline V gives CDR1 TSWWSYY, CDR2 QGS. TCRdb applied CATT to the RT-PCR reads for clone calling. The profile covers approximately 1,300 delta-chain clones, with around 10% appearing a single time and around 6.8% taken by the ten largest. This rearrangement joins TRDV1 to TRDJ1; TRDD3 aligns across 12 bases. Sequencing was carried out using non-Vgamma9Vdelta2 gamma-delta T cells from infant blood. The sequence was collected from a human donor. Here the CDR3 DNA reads TGTGCTCTTGGGGAACTAGACGTGGGTGGGCCCGGCCGTACTGGGGGATACAGCAGGTACACCGATAAACTCATCTTT. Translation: CALGELDVGGPGRTGGYSRYTDKLIF.